This T cell receptor (beta chain) emerged from a study of human T cells and chemical hapten exposure. Library construction involved attaching unique molecular identifiers to individual cDNA molecules, which allowed quantitative, reproducible TCR counting. TCRdb reprocessed the RACE reads via MiXCR and lists one record per CDR3 protein. The sample lists around 70,000 distinct CDR3 sequences; around 10% were seen once. The time point here: patch test 3, about 24 weeks after DPC sensitization. Stated treatment: therapeutic diphenylcyclopropenone sensitization with weekly scalp DPC. This CDR3 is built from 14 residues. Germline V gives CDR1 LGHDT, CDR2 YNNKEL (reference sequence). Trimming removed 4 bases at V and 5 bases at J, with 14 bases between.

V usage is TRBV3-1 and J usage is TRBJ1-1; perhaps TRBD1 as D (6 bases). The specimen was whole blood, collected in connection with sensitization to the hapten diphenylcyclopropenone (DPC). The TCR originated in a woman in her forties or fifties with alopecia areata. Some clones in this sample may be carry-over from other donors' samples. CDR3 region: CASSPQTGPTEAFF. As DNA, the CDR3 is TGTGCCAGCAGCCCCCAGACAGGCCCAACTGAAGCTTTCTTT.